The entry that follows covers one T cell receptor (beta chain) sequence. Its specific antigen is unknown. No much larger clone exists at a distance of one base, and base qualities are not known. Genomic DNA was isolated using the Qiagen DNeasy kit from unsorted PBMCs as well as from negatively selected CD4+ and CD8+ fractions. TCR beta CDR3 regions were amplified by immunoSEQ multiplex PCR using primers annealing to V and J segments. A synthetic immune receptor repertoire was used to minimize amplification bias, and remaining bias was computationally removed after sequencing. On the study's bioinformatics: Custom Python scripts were used to quantify repertoire diversity as the Shannon entropy index. The unsorted, CD4+ and CD8+ repertoires were each analyzed separately, with the exception of combined analyses, where CD4+ and CD8+ sequences were merged in silico. Clonal expansion was defined as a frequency increase of at least 2-fold after treatment compared with C1D1, and clones undetected at baseline were assigned a pseudocount of 0.5. Clones with 0 or 1 copy at C1D1 were classified as singleton clones, and clones with 2 or more copies were classified as non-singleton clones. Clones expanded in unsorted samples were annotated as CD4+, CD8+ or unknown by matching protein sequences in sorted samples from the same patient. Diversity changes from C1D1 to C4D1 were tested in paired samples using Wilcoxon tests. TCRdb limited this immuneACCESS table to in-frame rearrangements with V and J called. A share of clones is missing; checked studies link under half to unresolved V genes, and the rest is unexplained. Clone size and V and J calls were adopted from that table, with D and trimming inferred from the DNA. The sample table shows some 84,000 clones, and about nine tenths are seen once. About 2.7% of the sample goes to the ten largest clones.

The data were obtained in a study of PD-1 blockade in classical Hodgkin lymphoma (dated by TCRdb to about 2020). Study-wide context: Nivolumab dosing was 3 mg/kg intravenously every 2 weeks, continuing until either disease progression or unacceptable toxicity. A peripheral blood immune signature of response to PD-1 blockade in classical Hodgkin lymphoma was defined using TCR beta sequencing and CyTOF. Summary of the overall study and its limitations: By C4D1, a significant rise was seen in CD4+ TCR diversity but not in CD8+ TCR diversity (p=0.0027 vs p=0.16), and the rise was most apparent among complete responders (p=0.02). Baseline TCR diversity was reported to be lower in newly diagnosed patients than in healthy donors, and even lower in relapsed/refractory patients. Trial patients with a complete response had baseline diversity similar to that of newly diagnosed patients, while partial responders and progressors had significantly lower diversity. The study was limited to a single clinical trial cohort, and causes of repertoire differences, possibly disease activity or prior therapy, remained undefined. Diversity was lower in patients who began nivolumab less than 1 year after ASCT, so these patients were left out of later analyses to avoid confounding by immune reconstitution.

The intended sense of this specimen's time point label: cycle 2 day 1 (C2D1) of nivolumab. Every trial patient had relapsed following autologous stem cell transplantation, and prior brentuximab vedotin exposure was what differed among cohorts A, B and C. A total of approximately 51 patients with relapsed/refractory classical Hodgkin lymphoma made up the trial cohort, and each patient's best overall response was complete response, partial response or progressive disease. Single-agent nivolumab was administered to trial patients in the multi-cohort phase II CheckMate 205 trial. Best overall response was determined by an independent review committee according to the 2007 International Working Group response criteria. Trial PBMCs were obtained immediately prior to nivolumab initiation (C1D1) and on therapy at cycle 2 day 1 and cycle 4 day 1. After peripheral blood was drawn into 8 mL Vacutainer Cell Preparation Tubes, PBMCs were isolated by centrifugation and then cryopreserved.

The V end gives up 5 bases and the J end 2 bases, leaving 13 bases in the junction not matched to a gene. CDR1 and CDR2 (SGHVS, FQNEAQ) derive from the germline V gene. The CDR3 holds 18 amino acids from the cysteine to the phenylalanine. Only the CDR3 portion is preserved as DNA: 54 bases, with reading frame beginning at the first base. The sequence is built from TRBV7-8 and TRBJ2-1, with 9 central nucleotides matching TRBD2. The starting material was peripheral blood mononuclear cells (PBMCs), obtained before the second cycle of nivolumab. The clonotype originates from a human donor with classical Hodgkin lymphoma. At the DNA level, the sequence is TGTGCCAGCAGCCCTGGTAGGCTAGCGGGAACCACCTACAATGAGCAGTTCTTC. This yields the protein CASSPGRLAGTTYNEQFF.